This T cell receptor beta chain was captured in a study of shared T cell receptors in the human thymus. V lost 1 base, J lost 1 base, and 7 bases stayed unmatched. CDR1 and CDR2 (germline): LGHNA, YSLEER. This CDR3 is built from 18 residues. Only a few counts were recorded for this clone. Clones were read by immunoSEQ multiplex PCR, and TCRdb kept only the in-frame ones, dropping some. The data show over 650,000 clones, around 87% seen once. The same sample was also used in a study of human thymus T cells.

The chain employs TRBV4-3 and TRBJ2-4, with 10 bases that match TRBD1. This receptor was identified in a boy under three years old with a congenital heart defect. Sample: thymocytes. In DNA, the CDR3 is TGCGCCAGCAGCCAAGGGACCCGGGGACAGGGGGCCAAAAACATTCAGTACTTC. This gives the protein CASSQGTRGQGAKNIQYF.